This TCR beta chain stems from a study of T cells in tuberculosis. Time point given: new active TB diagnosis, blood taken before or within 7 days of starting treatment. Each donor contributed 95,000 or so T cells on average, unsorted. The table came from immunoSEQ multiplex PCR; TCRdb's copy has only in-frame clones and leaves some out. The data contain over 30,000 clones, 90% to 95% of them singletons. V trimming: 7 bases; J trimming: 0 bases; junction bases outside the gene matches: 6. CDR3 length equals 15 residues. Germline CDR1 is MNHNY and CDR2 is SVGAGI (reference sequence). Sequenced material: PBMCs, taken at tuberculosis diagnosis. The chain employs TRBV6-6 and TRBJ2-7; 10 bases fit TRBD2. This sequence was found in an adult with tuberculosis. The CDR3: CASKELAGSSYEQYF. Written as DNA, the CDR3 is TGTGCCAGCAAAGAACTAGCGGGATCCTCCTACGAGCAGTACTTC.